The text below deals with one T cell receptor beta chain. Its antigen is still unknown. The PCR ran on 60 Vbeta and 13 Jbeta primers. The repertoire was sequenced with immunoSEQ multiplex PCR; TCRdb's copy has only in-frame clones and lacks some. The repertoire holds 70,000 to 90,000 clones, with over 60% as singletons. The ends were cut back, 6 bases at V and 5 bases at J, with 13 bases in the middle. This CDR3 contains 13 residues. Germline loops: CDR1 MNHNS, CDR2 SASEGT. The sample originates from a study of cytomegalovirus exposure and HLA in healthy donors. General study findings and limits: 87-base-pair reads could not separate some V segments, including TRBV6-2 and TRBV6-3. It has been reported that TCR beta sequences accurately predicted the HLA-A and HLA-B alleles of most subjects.

This TCR was sampled from a male donor in good health and CMV-seropositive. The sample taken for sequencing was PBMCs. J is TRBJ2-5 and V is TRBV6-1; D is perhaps TRBD2 (5 bases). CDR3 sequence reads: CASRRTLAETQYF. CDR3 DNA sequence: TGTGCCAGCAGGAGGACTCTCGCCGAGACCCAGTACTTC.